This TCR beta chain was sequenced for a study of cytomegalovirus exposure and HLA in healthy donors. General study points: In a later analysis, the majority of CMV-associated beta chains seemingly showed HLA restriction. Sequencing depth roughly uniform across donors was assumed in presence/absence analyses. In a later analysis, at a false discovery rate of 0.05, 17,000 or so TCR beta sequences matched HLA alleles.

Germline V gene sequence: CDR1 SGHAT, CDR2 FQNNGV. V lost 1 base and J lost 4; bases outside the gene matches: 7. The CDR3 sequence is 16 residues long. The PCR employed 60 Vbeta primers together with 13 Jbeta primers. TCRdb's table, derived via immunoSEQ multiplex PCR, lists solely in-frame clones and lacks some. The data show around 120,000 clones, about 76% seen once. Worth noting for this clone: What it recognizes is unknown.

The receptor was derived from a man in his 60s in good health and CMV-seropositive. Input material: PBMCs. The chain recombines TRBV11-2 with TRBJ2-3, with 8 bases that match TRBD1. The CDR3 region is CASSLVAGGVADTQYF. CDR3 bases: TGTGCCAGCAGCTTAGTAGCAGGGGGCGTCGCAGATACGCAGTATTTT.